This passage covers 25 T cell receptor beta chains from one sample sequenced in a study of blood T cell repertoires in COVID-19. The method was immunoSEQ multiplex PCR; TCRdb's version includes in-frame clones alone and lacks a portion of them. This table holds roughly 180,000 clones, approximately 85% found once. Sequenced material: peripheral blood. The receptors were gathered from a woman aged 55-69 years with acute or convalescent COVID-19.

The gene calls are TRBV5-1 and TRBJ1-4; 8 bases fit TRBD1. Trimming at V came to 0 bases and at J to 7 bases, leaving 17 bases not matched to a gene. Germline V lookup: CDR1 SGHRS, CDR2 YFSETQ. The CDR3 has 19 residues. The CDR3 region has the DNA TGCGCCAGCAGCTTGGCACGACAGGGGACGACTGTGGGACTTGAAAAACTGTTTTTT. It specifies CASSLARQGTTVGLEKLFF.

V usage is TRBV5-1 and J usage is TRBJ1-2, with 7 bases matching TRBD1. The germline CDR1 and CDR2 sequences are SGHRS and YFSETQ. Trimming took 7 bases from V and 6 from J; bases not matched to a gene: 9. This CDR3 has 13 residues. The CDR3 DNA is TGCGCCAGCCATGACAGGGAAGTCAATGGCTACACCTTC. Translated, it gives CASHDREVNGYTF.

This clone was recorded a few times. This rearrangement joins TRBV28 to TRBJ1-2, with D possibly matching TRBD1 (5 bases). The ends were cut back, 4 bases at V and 11 bases at J, with 23 bases in the middle. The CDR3 length is 15 residues. From germline, CDR1 is MDHEN and CDR2 SYDVKM. Here the CDR3 reads CASSSHNPAGVWYTF. As DNA, the CDR3 is TGTGCCAGCAGTTCCCATAACCCTGCGGGGGTATGGTACACCTTC.

This chain uses TRBV19 with TRBJ1-2; perhaps TRBD1 as D (5 bases). Deletions cut 5 bases from V and 2 bases from J, with 21 bases between. The CDR3 consists of 17 residues. Germline CDR1 and CDR2: LNHDA and SQIVND (reference sequence). The CDR3 coding sequence is TGTGCCAGTAGTTTTTTTCCCCAGGCAGGGTTGAACTATGGCTACACCTTC. Its protein is CASSFFPQAGLNYGYTF.

The chain uses TRBV5-8 and TRBJ2-1; 9 nucleotides match TRBD1. CDR1 and CDR2 (germline): SGHTS, YDEGEE. The CDR3 has 14 amino acids. V shed 5 bases and J 4 bases; nucleotides not matched to a gene: 4. CDR3 sequence reads: CASRYGTGYNEQFF. The DNA for the CDR3 is TGTGCCAGCAGATATGGGACAGGGTACAATGAGCAGTTCTTC.

The rearrangement uses TRBV5-4 and TRBJ2-5, with 7 bases identical to TRBD2. The V gene's germline CDR1 is SGHNT and CDR2 YYREEE (reference sequence). The CDR3 totals 14 residues. V gave up 2 bases and J gave up 2 bases; unmatched junction bases: 3. The CDR3 region has the DNA TGTGCCAGCAGCTTAAAACTAGCGCAAGAGACCCAGTACTTC. Its translation is CASSLKLAQETQYF.

V and J are TRBV19 and TRBJ1-1; D gene unclear. The CDR3 spans 13 residues. V was clipped by 0 bases and J by 11 bases, with 13 bases between them. The germline CDR1 and CDR2 sequences are LNHDA and SQIVND (reference sequence). CDR3 sequence: CASSIDRGSRAFF. The CDR3 nucleotides are TGTGCCAGTAGTATAGATCGGGGAAGTAGGGCTTTCTTT.

The rearrangement links TRBV19 to TRBJ1-1; 8 nucleotides match TRBD1. V trimming: 6 bases; J trimming: 0 bases; junction bases outside the gene matches: 9. CDR3 length: 16 residues. Germline CDR1 and CDR2: LNHDA and SQIVND (reference sequence). This CDR3 is CASRARGQAMNTEAFF. The DNA of the CDR3 is TGTGCCAGTAGGGCGAGGGGACAGGCGATGAACACTGAAGCTTTCTTT.

This clone appeared once. The chain uses TRBV7-9 and TRBJ1-4, with 7 positions matching TRBD1. Trimming removed 4 bases from V and 0 bases from J; junction bases left unmatched: 8. This CDR3 spans 17 amino acids. Germline V gives CDR1 SEHNR, CDR2 FQNEAQ (reference sequence). The CDR3 DNA follows: TGTGCCAGCAGCTACGGACAGGCGGCCGCAACTAATGAAAAACTGTTTTTT. The encoded protein is CASSYGQAAATNEKLFF.

This clone showed up just once. This chain joins TRBV7-3 and TRBJ1-5; D is unclear. CDR3 length equals 15 residues. Trimming pared 11 bases from V and 2 bases from J, leaving 19 bases between. CDR1 is SGHTA and CDR2 is FQGTGA in the germline V gene. CDR3 protein: CALLGSRSGNQPQHF. CDR3 coding DNA: TGTGCCCTACTGGGCAGCCGATCGGGCAATCAGCCCCAGCATTTT.

The chain's CDR3 is CASSRSGSREDEQFF. CDR3 DNA sequence: TGTGCCAGCAGCCGTAGCGGGAGCAGGGAGGATGAGCAGTTCTTC. The rearrangement joins TRBV3-1 (or the pseudogene TRBV3-2) to TRBJ2-1; TRBD2 agrees at 9 bases. This CDR3 region has 15 residues. V lost 4 bases to trimming and J lost 8 bases; unmatched junction nucleotides: 9. Germline-derived CDR1 and CDR2 are LGHDT and YNNKEL (reference sequence).

V and J are TRBV6-5 and TRBJ2-3; D perhaps matches TRBD2 (6 bases). CDR1 is MNHEY and CDR2 is SVGAGI in the germline V gene. The CDR3 runs 15 residues. The V gene lost 11 bases and the J gene lost 1 base, with 19 bases spanning the gap. In nucleotides, the CDR3 is TGTGCCTCCACCCGGGACTTTCACGGCACAGATACGCAGTATTTT. It specifies CASTRDFHGTDTQYF.

The gene calls are TRBV27 and TRBJ1-2; TRBD1 agrees at 7 bases. The germline gives CDR1 MNHEY, CDR2 SMNVEV (reference sequence). The CDR3 totals 13 residues. J gave up 5 bases and V 6 bases, and 6 bases lay outside the gene matches. CDR3 loop: CASSRDRQYGYTF. Written as DNA, the CDR3 is TGTGCCAGCAGCCGGGACAGACAGTATGGCTACACCTTC.

The chain uses TRBV6-5 and TRBJ2-7, with 11 bases lining up with TRBD1. CDR3 length: 15 amino acids. The V gene end was trimmed by 4 bases and the J gene end by 4 bases; junction bases not matched to a gene: 6. The V gene's germline CDR1 is MNHEY and CDR2 SVGAGI. As DNA, the CDR3 is TGTGCCAGCAGTTTTAACCGGGACAGGGGGTACGAGCAGTACTTC. Encoded protein: CASSFNRDRGYEQYF.

This chain uses TRBV5-5 with TRBJ2-7, with D possibly matching TRBD2 (5 bases). Per germline, CDR1 SGHKS and CDR2 YYEKEE (reference sequence). Trimming pared 4 bases from V and 5 bases from J, leaving 16 bases between. CDR3 size: 14 residues. CDR3 region: CASSPNGMADEQYV. The CDR3 bases are TGTGCCAGCAGCCCCAACGGGATGGCTGACGAGCAGTACGTC.

V and J are TRBV6-6 and TRBJ2-7; TRBD2 aligns across 7 bases. CDR1 is MNHNY, CDR2 SVGAGI, per germline (reference sequence). This CDR3 is built from 14 residues. The trim removed 3 bases at V and 3 bases at J, leaving 5 bases unmatched. CDR3 residues: CASSYQGGNYEQYV. CDR3 sequence (DNA): TGTGCCAGCAGTTATCAGGGAGGGAACTACGAGCAGTACGTC.

The rearrangement joins TRBV20-1 to TRBJ2-7; tentative D call: TRBD2 (5 bases). The CDR3 loop spans 14 amino acids. Between the trimmed V and J ends, which lost 3 bases and 0 bases, there was a span of 12 bases. Germline V CDR1 and CDR2: DFQATT, SNEGSKA (reference sequence). The CDR3 DNA is TGCAGTGCTAGTCTACGCGGGCGCTCCTACGAGCAGTACTTC. It codes for CSASLRGRSYEQYF.

The V call is TRBV30, the J call TRBJ1-2; TRBD1 matches at 11 bases. The CDR3 sequence is 14 residues long. Looked up from germline, CDR1 is GTSNPN and CDR2 is SVGIG (reference sequence). With V trimmed by 0 bases and J by 6 bases, 3 bases remained unmatched. The CDR3 coding sequence is TGTGCCTGGAGTGTACAGGGACAGGGGGATGGCTACACCTTC. This sequence encodes CAWSVQGQGDGYTF. Drawing the rest from reference TRBV30 and TRBJ1-2, the complete variable domain is SQTIHQWPATLVQPVGSPLSLECTVEGTSNPNLYWYRQAAGRGLQLLFYSVGIGQISSEVPQNLSASRPQDRQFILSSKKLLLSDSGFYLCAWSVQGQGDGYTFGSGTRLTVV.

The chain carries TRBV27 and TRBJ2-2; 7 bases align to TRBD2. Germline lookup yields CDR1 MNHEY and CDR2 SMNVEV (reference sequence). The CDR3 sequence is 16 residues long. With V trimmed by 1 base and J by 1 base, 3 bases remained unmatched. The CDR3 protein is CASSLWVAGNTGELFF. The DNA for the CDR3 is TGTGCCAGCAGTTTATGGGTAGCGGGGAACACCGGGGAGCTGTTTTTT.

The V call is TRBV30, the J call TRBJ1-1; 7 nucleotides agree with TRBD1. Germline trimming cut 2 bases from V and 0 bases from J; bases unmatched to any gene: 6. The germline V gene has CDR1 GTSNPN and CDR2 SVGIG (reference sequence). The CDR3 runs to 15 residues. The CDR3 sequence: CAWSRGQFMNTEAFF. The CDR3 nucleotides are TGTGCCTGGAGTCGGGGACAGTTCATGAACACTGAAGCTTTCTTT. The full variable domain, rest sourced from reference TRBV30 and TRBJ1-1, is SQTIHQWPATLVQPVGSPLSLECTVEGTSNPNLYWYRQAAGRGLQLLFYSVGIGQISSEVPQNLSASRPQDRQFILSSKKLLLSDSGFYLCAWSRGQFMNTEAFFGQGTRLTVV.

The J gene is TRBJ1-2, the V gene TRBV27; 7 nucleotides agree with TRBD1. This CDR3 spans 14 amino acids. Losses at the gene ends were 6 bases for V and 2 bases for J; bases not matched to a gene: 6. The germline gives CDR1 MNHEY, CDR2 SMNVEV (reference sequence). CDR3 amino acids: CASSPGDRNYGYTF. The DNA for the CDR3 is TGTGCCAGCAGCCCGGGGGACAGAAACTATGGCTACACCTTC.

CDR3 in DNA: TGCGCCAGCAGCTTGGGGACTAGCGGGAGTTCGATCAATGAGCAGTTCTTC. This sequence encodes CASSLGTSGSSINEQFF. The chain has TRBV5-1 and TRBJ2-1; TRBD2 matches 13 bases. Germline lookup yields CDR1 SGHRS and CDR2 YFSETQ. The CDR3 is 17 residues long. The ends lost 0 bases at V and 6 bases at J; junction bases unmatched: 6.

V is TRBV29-1 and J is TRBJ1-1, with 7 bases that match TRBD1. The CDR3 has 13 amino acids. V gave up 7 bases and J gave up 1 base; unmatched junction bases: 6. Germline V gene data show CDR1 as SQVTM and CDR2 as ANQGSEA. CDR3 in amino acids: CSAAGQQNTEAFF. CDR3 coding DNA: TGCAGCGCCGCGGGACAGCAGAACACTGAAGCTTTCTTT. Supplemented by reference TRBV29-1 and TRBJ1-1, the full variable domain reads SAVISQKPSRDICQRGTSLTIQCQVDSQVTMMFWYRQQPGQSLTLIATANQGSEATYESGFVIDKFPISRPNLTFSTLTVSNMSPEDSSIYLCSAAGQQNTEAFFGQGTRLTVV.

This clone was observed once. The V and J genes are TRBV9 and TRBJ2-3; a weak D match, TRBD2 (5 bases). The CDR3 covers 16 residues. The germline V gene has CDR1 SGDLS and CDR2 YYNGEE. The V and J ends lost 0 bases and 1 base respectively, with 12 bases between them. The CDR3 spells CASSVGPSSGTDTQYF. Written as DNA, the CDR3 is TGTGCCAGCAGCGTAGGGCCTAGCTCCGGCACAGATACGCAGTATTTT.

The chain couples TRBV5-1 to TRBJ2-3, with D uncertain. V was shortened by 4 bases and J by 5 bases, with 8 bases between the two germline ends. The V gene's germline CDR1 is SGHRS and CDR2 YFSETQ. The CDR3 length is 12 residues. The CDR3 protein is CASSESGDTQYF. DNA of the CDR3: TGCGCCAGCAGCGAATCCGGAGATACGCAGTATTTT.